These T cell receptor beta chains were read from a single sample in a study of blood T cell repertoires in COVID-19. This table comes from immunoSEQ multiplex PCR, and its TCRdb copy is limited to in-frame clones, with some not included. The table has around 300,000 clones, approximately 89% seen once. Sequenced input: PBMCs or T cells enriched from blood (not recorded which). All receptors come from a man in his thirties or forties who had recovered from COVID-19. Each CDR3 is given without its conserved first and last residue. Each record gives: CDR3 length, V gene, CDR3 protein.

>11|TRBV28
ASSITGETEAF
>13|TRBV5-1
ASSLRQGASGELF
>14|TRBV7-2
ASSLFFRGSGNTIY
>12|TRBV4-2
ASSQGGQNEKLF
>11|TRBV5-1
ASSEDTNQPQH
>11|TRBV28
ASSYGTLGGYT
>13|TRBV18
ASSPFAGLNYGYT
>13|TRBV9
ASSAPPRGNYGYT
>13|TRBV28
ASSLLYGGAGELF
>14|TRBV5-1
ASSLGQFSTNEKLF
>12|TRBV6-5
ASRRTGVVYGYT
>15|TRBV18
ASSPPDTLATNEKLF
>15|TRBV2
ASSSGGGVPSTDTQY
>11|TRBV12-3/TRBV12-4
ASSLDRVYEQY
>14|TRBV2
ASSSSSGLAGPEQY
>13|TRBV28
ASNRGGTGNNEQF
>13|TRBV4-1
ASRPRELDYNEQF
>12|TRBV27
ASSLRRSSYEQY
>11|TRBV6-5
ATRGSGDTEAF
>11|TRBV5-1
ASSLAQWYEQY
>13|TRBV15
ATSRTLAGLYEQY
>14|TRBV5-4
ASSFGEGATNEKLF